This entry features one T cell receptor (beta chain) sequence. After removal of 6 bases from V and 7 bases from J, the junction contained 7 bases not matched to a gene. Per germline, CDR1 MDHEN and CDR2 SYDVKM. The CDR3 extends over 15 amino acids. This entry belongs to a study of blood T cell repertoires in COVID-19. Only in-frame clones appear in the TCRdb table, and some are missing; sequencing was by immunoSEQ multiplex PCR. The sample yields around 78,000 clones, 65% to 90% seen once. The sequence was obtained from a man between 65 and 85 years old with active or convalescent COVID-19. The chain uses TRBV28 and TRBJ2-2, with 11 bases lining up with TRBD1. The sample comprised peripheral blood. For the CDR3, the DNA is TGTGCCAGCAGCACGGACAGGGGGCGTCACGGGGAGCTGTTTTTT. Its protein product is CASSTDRGRHGELFF.